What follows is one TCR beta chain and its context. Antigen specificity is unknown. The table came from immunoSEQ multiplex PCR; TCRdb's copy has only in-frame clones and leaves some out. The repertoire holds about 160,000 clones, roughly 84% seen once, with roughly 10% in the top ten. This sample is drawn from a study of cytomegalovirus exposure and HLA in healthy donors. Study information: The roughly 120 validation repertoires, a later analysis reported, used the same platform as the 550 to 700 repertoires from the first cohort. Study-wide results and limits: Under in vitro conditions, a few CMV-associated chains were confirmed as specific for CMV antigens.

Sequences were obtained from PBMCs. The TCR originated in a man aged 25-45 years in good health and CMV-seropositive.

The CDR3 is CASSRDGGKKETQYF. CDR3 DNA: TGCGCCAGCAGCAGGGACGGGGGGAAGAAAGAGACCCAGTACTTC. The rearrangement links TRBV5-1 to TRBJ2-5, with 7 bases that match TRBD2. Trimming took 4 bases from V and 3 from J; bases not matched to a gene: 9. The V gene's germline CDR1 is SGHRS and CDR2 YFSETQ. The CDR3 contains 15 residues.